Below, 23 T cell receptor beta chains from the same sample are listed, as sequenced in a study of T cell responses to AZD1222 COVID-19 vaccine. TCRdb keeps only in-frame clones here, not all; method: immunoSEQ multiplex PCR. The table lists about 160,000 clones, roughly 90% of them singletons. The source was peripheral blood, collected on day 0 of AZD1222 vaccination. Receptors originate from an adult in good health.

The chain's CDR3 is CASSTGTGGNQPQHF. Here the CDR3 DNA reads TGTGCCAGCAGTACCGGGACAGGGGGCAATCAGCCCCAGCATTTT. The chain is built from TRBV5-8 and TRBJ1-5, with 10 bases aligning to TRBD1. Germline V lookup: CDR1 SGHTS, CDR2 YDEGEE. The V gene end was trimmed by 5 bases and the J gene end by 2 bases; junction bases not matched to a gene: 4. This CDR3 spans 15 amino acids. Combining the CDR3 with reference TRBV5-8 and TRBJ1-5 gives the whole variable domain EAGVTQSPTHLIKTRGQQATLRCSPISGHTSVYWYQQALGLGLQFLLWYDEGEERNRGNFPPRFSGRQFPNYSSELNVNALELEDSALYLCASSTGTGGNQPQHFGDGTRLSIL.

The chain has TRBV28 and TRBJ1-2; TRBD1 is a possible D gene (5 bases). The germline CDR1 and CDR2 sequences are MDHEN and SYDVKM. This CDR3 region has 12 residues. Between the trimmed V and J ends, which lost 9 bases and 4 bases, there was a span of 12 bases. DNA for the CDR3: TGTGCCAGTACGGGGGGTACCTATGGCTACACCTTC. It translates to CASTGGTYGYTF.

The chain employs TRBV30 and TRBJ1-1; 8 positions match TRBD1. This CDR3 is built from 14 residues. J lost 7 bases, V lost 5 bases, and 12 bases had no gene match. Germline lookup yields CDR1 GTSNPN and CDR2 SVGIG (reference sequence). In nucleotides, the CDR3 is TGTGCCTGGGTACACACAGGGGGAGAAATTGAAGCTTTCTTT. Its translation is CAWVHTGGEIEAFF.

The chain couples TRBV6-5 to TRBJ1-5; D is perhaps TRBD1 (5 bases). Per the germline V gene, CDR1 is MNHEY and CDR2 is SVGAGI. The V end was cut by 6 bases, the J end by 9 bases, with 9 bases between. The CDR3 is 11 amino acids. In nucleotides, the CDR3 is TGTGCCAGCAGCGACGGGGGGCCCCAGCATTTT. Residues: CASSDGGPQHF.

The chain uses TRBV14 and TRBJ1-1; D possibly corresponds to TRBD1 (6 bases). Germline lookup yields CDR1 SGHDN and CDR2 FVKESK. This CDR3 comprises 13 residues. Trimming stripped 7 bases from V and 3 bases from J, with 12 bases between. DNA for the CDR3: TGTGCCAGCACTCCCTGGGGGCACACTGAAGCTTTCTTT. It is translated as CASTPWGHTEAFF.

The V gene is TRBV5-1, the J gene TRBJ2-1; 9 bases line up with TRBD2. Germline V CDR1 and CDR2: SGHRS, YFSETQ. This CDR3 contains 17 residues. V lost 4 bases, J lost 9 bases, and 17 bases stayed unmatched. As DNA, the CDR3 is TGCGCCAGCAGCCTCGGGCAAACGTTAGCGGGAGTGTCTGAGCAGTTCTTC. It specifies CASSLGQTLAGVSEQFF.

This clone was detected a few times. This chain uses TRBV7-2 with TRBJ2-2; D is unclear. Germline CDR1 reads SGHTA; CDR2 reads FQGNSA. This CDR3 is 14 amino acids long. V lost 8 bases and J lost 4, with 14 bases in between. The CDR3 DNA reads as TGTGCCAGCTCGTTTAATGGTGTCACCGGGGAGCTGTTTTTT. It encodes CASSFNGVTGELFF.

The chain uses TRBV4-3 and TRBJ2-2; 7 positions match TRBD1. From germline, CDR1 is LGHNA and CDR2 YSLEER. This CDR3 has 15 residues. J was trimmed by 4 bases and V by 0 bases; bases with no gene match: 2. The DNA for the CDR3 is TGCGCCAGCAGCCAAGAAGGGACAGCCACCGGGGAGCTGTTTTTT. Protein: CASSQEGTATGELFF.

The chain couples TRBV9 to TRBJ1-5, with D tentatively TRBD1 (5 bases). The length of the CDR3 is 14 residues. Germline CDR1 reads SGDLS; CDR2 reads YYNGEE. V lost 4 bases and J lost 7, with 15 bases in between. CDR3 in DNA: TGTGCCAGCAGCCAAGCGGGGGGGTTCCAGCCCCAGCATTTT. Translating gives CASSQAGGFQPQHF. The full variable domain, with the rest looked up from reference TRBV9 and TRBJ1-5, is DSGVTQTPKHLITATGQRVTLRCSPRSGDLSVYWYQQSLDQGLQFLIQYYNGEERAKGNILERFSAQQFPDLHSELNLSSLELGDSALYFCASSQAGGFQPQHFGDGTRLSIL.

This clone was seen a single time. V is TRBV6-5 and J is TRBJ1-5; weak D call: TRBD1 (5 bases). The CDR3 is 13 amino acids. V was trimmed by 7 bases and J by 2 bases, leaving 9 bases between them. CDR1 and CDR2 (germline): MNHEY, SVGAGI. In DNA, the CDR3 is TGTGCCAGCATTGGGACGGGCAATCAGCCCCAGCATTTT. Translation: CASIGTGNQPQHF.

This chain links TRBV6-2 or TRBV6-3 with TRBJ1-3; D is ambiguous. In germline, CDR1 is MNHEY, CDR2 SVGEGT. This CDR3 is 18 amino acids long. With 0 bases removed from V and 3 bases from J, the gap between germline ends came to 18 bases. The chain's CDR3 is CASSYSTDGFFGGNTIYF. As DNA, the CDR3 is TGTGCCAGCAGTTACTCGACGGACGGGTTTTTCGGTGGAAACACCATATATTTT.

CDR3 coding DNA: TGTGCCAGAAGCTTGAACGATTATGGCTACACCTTC. Its translation: CARSLNDYGYTF. The V gene is TRBV5-3, the J gene TRBJ1-2; D is ambiguous. TRBV5-3 is given ORF status, its function remaining uncertain. The V end was cut by 1 base, the J end by 5 bases, with 6 bases between. CDR3 length equals 12 residues.

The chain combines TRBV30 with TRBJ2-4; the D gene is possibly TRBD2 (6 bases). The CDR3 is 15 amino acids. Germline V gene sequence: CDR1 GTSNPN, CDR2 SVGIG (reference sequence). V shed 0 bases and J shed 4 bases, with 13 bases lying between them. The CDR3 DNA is TGTGCCTGGAGTGTACGCAGGGCGGGAAAAAACATTCAGTACTTC. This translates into CAWSVRRAGKNIQYF.

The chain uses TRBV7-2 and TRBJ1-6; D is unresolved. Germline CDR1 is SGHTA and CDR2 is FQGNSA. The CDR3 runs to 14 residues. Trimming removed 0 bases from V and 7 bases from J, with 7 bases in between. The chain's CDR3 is CASSLALGNSPLHF. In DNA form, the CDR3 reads TGTGCCAGCAGCTTAGCCCTGGGGAATTCACCCCTCCACTTT.

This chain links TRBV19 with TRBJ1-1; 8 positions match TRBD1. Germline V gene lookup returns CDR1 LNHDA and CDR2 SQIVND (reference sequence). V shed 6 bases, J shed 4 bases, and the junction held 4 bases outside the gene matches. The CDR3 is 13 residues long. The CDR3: CASRRQGSTEAFF. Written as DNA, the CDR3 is TGTGCCAGTAGAAGACAGGGGAGCACTGAAGCTTTCTTT. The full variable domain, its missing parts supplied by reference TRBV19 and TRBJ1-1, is DGGITQSPKYLFRKEGQNVTLSCEQNLNHDAMYWYRQDPGQGLRLIYYSQIVNDFQKGDIAEGYSVSREKKESFPLTVTSAQKNPTAFYLCASRRQGSTEAFFGQGTRLTVV.

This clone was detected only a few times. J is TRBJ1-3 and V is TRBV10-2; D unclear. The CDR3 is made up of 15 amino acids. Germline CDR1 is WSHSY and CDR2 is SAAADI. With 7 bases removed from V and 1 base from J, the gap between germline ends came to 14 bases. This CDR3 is CASMTGEGSGNTIYF. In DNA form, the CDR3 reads TGCGCCAGCATGACGGGAGAGGGATCTGGAAACACCATATATTTT.

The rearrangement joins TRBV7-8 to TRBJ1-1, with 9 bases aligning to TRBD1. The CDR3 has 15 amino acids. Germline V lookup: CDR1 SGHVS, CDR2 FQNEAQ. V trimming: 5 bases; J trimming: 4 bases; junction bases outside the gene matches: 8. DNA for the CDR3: TGTGCCAGCAGCAGATACAGGGGGCAGAGCACTGAAGCTTTCTTT. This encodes CASSRYRGQSTEAFF.

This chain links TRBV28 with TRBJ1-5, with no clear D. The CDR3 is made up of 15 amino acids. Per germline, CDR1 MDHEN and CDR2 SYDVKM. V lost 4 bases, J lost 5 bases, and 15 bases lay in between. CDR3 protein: CASSSLIMGYQPQHF. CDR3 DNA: TGTGCCAGCAGTTCTCTCATCATGGGGTATCAGCCCCAGCATTTT.

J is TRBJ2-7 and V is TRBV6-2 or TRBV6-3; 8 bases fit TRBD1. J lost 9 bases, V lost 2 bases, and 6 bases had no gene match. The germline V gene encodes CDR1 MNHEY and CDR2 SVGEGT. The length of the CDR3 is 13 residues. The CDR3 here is CASSYGAGTGQYF. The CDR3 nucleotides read TGTGCCAGCAGTTACGGTGCGGGGACAGGGCAGTACTTC.

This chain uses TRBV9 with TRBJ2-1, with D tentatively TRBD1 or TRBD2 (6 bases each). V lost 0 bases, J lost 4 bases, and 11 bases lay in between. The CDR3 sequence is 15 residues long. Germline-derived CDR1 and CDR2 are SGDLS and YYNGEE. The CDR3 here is CASSVAGARYNEQFF. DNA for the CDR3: TGTGCCAGCAGCGTAGCGGGGGCTAGGTACAATGAGCAGTTCTTC.

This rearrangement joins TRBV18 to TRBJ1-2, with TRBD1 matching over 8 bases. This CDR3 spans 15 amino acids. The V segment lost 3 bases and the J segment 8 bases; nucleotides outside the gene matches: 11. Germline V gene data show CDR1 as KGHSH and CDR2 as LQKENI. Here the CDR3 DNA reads TGTGCCAGCTCACCTCAGACAGGGGATAGTGCGGGCTACACCTTC. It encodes CASSPQTGDSAGYTF.

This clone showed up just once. The DNA for the CDR3 is TGTGCCACCAGCGGAAGGGGGCCAGGCAATCAGCCCCAGCATTTT. It codes for CATSGRGPGNQPQHF. This chain connects TRBV15 to TRBJ1-5, with 7 bases lining up with TRBD1. J was trimmed by 2 bases and V by 5 bases; bases with no gene match: 6. CDR1 is LNHNV, CDR2 YYDKDF, per germline (reference sequence). The CDR3 sequence is 15 residues long.

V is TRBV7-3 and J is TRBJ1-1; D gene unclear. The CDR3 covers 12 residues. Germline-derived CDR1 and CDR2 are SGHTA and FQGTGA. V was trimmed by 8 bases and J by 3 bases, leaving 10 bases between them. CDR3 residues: CASAGDYTEAFF. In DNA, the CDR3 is TGTGCCAGCGCCGGGGATTACACTGAAGCTTTCTTT.